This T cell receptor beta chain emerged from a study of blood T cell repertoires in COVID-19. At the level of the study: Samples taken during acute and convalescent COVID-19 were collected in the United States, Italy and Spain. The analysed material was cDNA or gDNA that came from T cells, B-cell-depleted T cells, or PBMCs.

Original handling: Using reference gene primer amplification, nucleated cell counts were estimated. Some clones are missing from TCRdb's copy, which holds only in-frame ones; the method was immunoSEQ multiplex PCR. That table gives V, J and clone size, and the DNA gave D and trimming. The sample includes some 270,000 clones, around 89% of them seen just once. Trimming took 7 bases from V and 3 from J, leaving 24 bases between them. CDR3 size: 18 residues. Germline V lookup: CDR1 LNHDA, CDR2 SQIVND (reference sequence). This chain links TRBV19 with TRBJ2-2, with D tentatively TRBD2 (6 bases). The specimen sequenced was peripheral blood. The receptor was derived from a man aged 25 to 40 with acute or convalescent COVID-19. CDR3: CASTPGEDPQGDTGELFF. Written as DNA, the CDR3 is TGTGCCAGTACCCCCGGGGAGGACCCCCAGGGAGACACCGGGGAGCTGTTTTTT.